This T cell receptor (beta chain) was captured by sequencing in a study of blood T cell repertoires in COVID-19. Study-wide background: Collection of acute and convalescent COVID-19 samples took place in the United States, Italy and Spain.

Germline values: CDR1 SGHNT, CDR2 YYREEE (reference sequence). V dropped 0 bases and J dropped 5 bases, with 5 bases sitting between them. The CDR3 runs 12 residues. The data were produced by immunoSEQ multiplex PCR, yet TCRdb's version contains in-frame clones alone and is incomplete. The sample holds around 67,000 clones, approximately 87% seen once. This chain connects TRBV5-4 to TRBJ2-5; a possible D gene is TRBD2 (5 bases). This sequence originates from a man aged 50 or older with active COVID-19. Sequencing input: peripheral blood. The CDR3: CASSLAGETQYF. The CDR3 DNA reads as TGTGCCAGCAGCTTGGCGGGGGAGACCCAGTACTTC.